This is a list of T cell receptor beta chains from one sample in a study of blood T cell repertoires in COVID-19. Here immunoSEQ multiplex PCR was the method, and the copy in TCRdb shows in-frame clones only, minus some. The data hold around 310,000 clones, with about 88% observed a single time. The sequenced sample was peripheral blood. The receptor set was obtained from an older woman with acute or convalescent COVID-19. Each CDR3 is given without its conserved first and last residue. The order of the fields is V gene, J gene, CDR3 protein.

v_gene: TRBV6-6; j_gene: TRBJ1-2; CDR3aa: ASSPRGSDYGYT
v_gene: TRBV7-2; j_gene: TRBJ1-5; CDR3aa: ASSAHRGSNQPQH
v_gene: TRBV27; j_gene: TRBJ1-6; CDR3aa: ASSPRTGRNNSPLH
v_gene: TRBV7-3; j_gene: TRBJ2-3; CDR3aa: ASSIGVHPQY
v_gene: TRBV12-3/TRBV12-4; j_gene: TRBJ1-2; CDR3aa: ASSGDRGYGYT
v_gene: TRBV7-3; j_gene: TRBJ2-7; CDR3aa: ASSLTGGYEQY
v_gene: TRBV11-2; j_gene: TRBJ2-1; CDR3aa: ASSFRTGSSYNEQF
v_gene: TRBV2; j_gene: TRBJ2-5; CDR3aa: ASSVQGGEETQY
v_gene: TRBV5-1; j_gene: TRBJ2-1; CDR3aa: ASRWTSEVYNEQF
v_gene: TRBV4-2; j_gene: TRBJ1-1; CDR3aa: ASSQAVFPEAF
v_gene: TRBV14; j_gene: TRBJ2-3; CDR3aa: ASSQAGTDTQY
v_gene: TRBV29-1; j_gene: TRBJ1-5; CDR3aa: SVETTGGQPQH
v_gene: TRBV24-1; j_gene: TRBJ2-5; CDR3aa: ATSDRQETQY
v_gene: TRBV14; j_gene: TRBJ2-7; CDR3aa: ASSQEFGQGTEQY
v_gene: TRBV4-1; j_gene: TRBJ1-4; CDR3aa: ASSQATGETGEKLF
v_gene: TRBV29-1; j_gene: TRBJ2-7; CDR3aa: SVEGTGAYEQY
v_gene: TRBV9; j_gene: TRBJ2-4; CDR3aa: ASSVAGGDGGIQY
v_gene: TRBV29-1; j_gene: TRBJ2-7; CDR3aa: SAGTSEYEQY
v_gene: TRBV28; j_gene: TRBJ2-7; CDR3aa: ASSPGSSGRREQY
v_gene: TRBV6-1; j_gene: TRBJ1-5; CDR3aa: ASRSGNRERQPQH
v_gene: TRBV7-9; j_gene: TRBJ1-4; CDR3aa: ASSPRDATNEKLF
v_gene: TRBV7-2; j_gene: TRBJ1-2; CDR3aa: ASSLARTAEGYT
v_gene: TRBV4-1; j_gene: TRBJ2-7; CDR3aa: ASSQVAGTADYEQY
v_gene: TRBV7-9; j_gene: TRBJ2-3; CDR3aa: ASTLTGIADTQY
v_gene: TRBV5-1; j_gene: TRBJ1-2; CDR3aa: ASSSTGDYGYT
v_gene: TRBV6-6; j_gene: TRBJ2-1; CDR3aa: ASSTGPSNEQF
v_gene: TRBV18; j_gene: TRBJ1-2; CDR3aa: ASSPQGAEYGYT
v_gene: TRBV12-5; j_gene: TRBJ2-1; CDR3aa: ASGLTYNEQF
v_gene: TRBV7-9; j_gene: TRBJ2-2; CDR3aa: ASSLGAIRQVPYTGELF
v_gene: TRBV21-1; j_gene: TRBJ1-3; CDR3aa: ASSKEGAGTGNTIY
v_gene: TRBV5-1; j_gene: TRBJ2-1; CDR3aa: ASSLVRGGEQF
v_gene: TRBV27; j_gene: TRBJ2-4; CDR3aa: ASSFRPGVDIQY
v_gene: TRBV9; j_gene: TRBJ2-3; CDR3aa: ASSVGSSGTRTDTQY
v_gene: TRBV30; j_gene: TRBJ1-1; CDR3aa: AWSHPRRV
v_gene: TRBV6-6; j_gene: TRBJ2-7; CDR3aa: ASSQTGQSAYEQY
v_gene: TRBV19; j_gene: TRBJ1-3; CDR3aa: ASLEPGFGPGNTIY
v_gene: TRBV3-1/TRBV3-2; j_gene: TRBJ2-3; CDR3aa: ASSQALTDTQY
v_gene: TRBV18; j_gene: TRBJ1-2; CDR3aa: ASSTDRNYGYT
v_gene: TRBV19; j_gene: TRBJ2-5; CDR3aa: ASSMGGPQETQY
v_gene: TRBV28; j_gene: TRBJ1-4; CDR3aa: ASSLDRGGTLANEKLF
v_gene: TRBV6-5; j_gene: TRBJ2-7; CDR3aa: ASSSGLLSSYEQY